This TCR beta chain was sequenced during a study of human thymus T cells. The germline V gene encodes CDR1 SGHDN and CDR2 FVKESK. V shed 3 bases and J 6 bases; nucleotides not matched to a gene: 11. The length of the CDR3 is 16 residues. TCRdb keeps only in-frame clones here, not all; method: immunoSEQ multiplex PCR. The top ten clones hold around 0.037% of a sample with 55,000 to 85,000 clones, 90% to 95% of them seen once. Thymic material originated from resections removed in the course of corrective heart surgery. The chain joins TRBV14 to TRBJ2-7; 10 nucleotides align to TRBD1. Specimen: thymus tissue. This TCR was recovered from a girl under two years old with a congenital heart defect but otherwise immunologically healthy. CDR3 amino acids: CASSQRGQGSLREQYF. The CDR3 nucleotides are TGTGCCAGCAGCCAGAGGGGACAGGGGAGTCTTCGCGAGCAGTACTTC.